These T cell receptor beta chains were read from a single sample in a study of blood T cell repertoires in COVID-19. Assay: immunoSEQ multiplex PCR; the TCRdb copy retains only in-frame clones and omits some. Seen here are roughly 150,000 clones, 88% observed once, and the top ten hold approximately 2.1%. The specimen was peripheral blood. The receptors shown here come from a middle-aged man who had recovered from COVID-19. CDR3s include the opening cysteine and the closing phenylalanine or tryptophan. A D gene is named only where the DNA matches it firmly. Not every row has a clone size; where given, it reads once, few, many or a size class.

>.|TRBV12-3/TRBV12-4|TRBJ2-7|.
CASRGSGRHEQYF
TGTGCCAGCAGGGGATCAGGGAGGCACGAGCAGTACTTC
>.|TRBV6-1|TRBJ1-5|.
CASSEGGGYNQPQHF
TGTGCCAGCAGTGAAGGTGGGGGCTACAATCAGCCCCAGCATTTT
>.|TRBV5-4|TRBJ2-3|.
CASSLGGGNTDTQYF
TGTGCCAGCAGCTTGGGTGGGGGGAACACAGATACGCAGTATTTT
>.|TRBV6-2/TRBV6-3|TRBJ2-7|.
CASSYSGSRSYEQYF
TGTGCCAGCAGTTACTCCGGGTCCAGATCCTACGAGCAGTACTTC
>.|TRBV6-1|TRBJ1-6|TRBD1
CASSETDRRGSPLHF
TGTGCCAGCAGTGAAACGGACAGGCGTGGTTCACCCCTCCACTTT
>.|TRBV9|TRBJ1-3|TRBD1
CASSMTGGSTGNTIYF
TGTGCCAGCAGCATGACAGGGGGGTCTACTGGAAACACCATATATTTT
>.|TRBV5-5|TRBJ2-3|.
CASSLVGGARSTDTQYF
TGTGCCAGCAGCTTGGTTGGGGGGGCCAGGTCAACAGATACGCAGTATTTT
>once|TRBV6-5|TRBJ2-7|TRBD1
CASGLGTAYEQYF
TGTGCCAGCGGACTCGGGACAGCCTACGAGCAGTACTTC
>.|TRBV3-1/TRBV3-2|TRBJ2-5|TRBD2
CASSQVPAGGGQETQYF
TGTGCCAGCAGCCAAGTCCCAGCGGGGGGTGGCCAAGAGACCCAGTACTTC
>.|TRBV20-1|TRBJ2-1|.
CSARLTTEQFF
TGCAGTGCTAGACTGACTACTGAGCAGTTCTTC
>.|TRBV10-3|TRBJ2-7|.
CAIRRIGGSYEQYF
TGTGCCATCAGGAGGATAGGTGGCTCCTACGAGCAGTACTTC
>.|TRBV25-1|TRBJ2-7|TRBD1
CASRGTGNSYEQYF
TGTGCCAGCAGGGGGACAGGGAATAGCTACGAGCAGTACTTC
>few|TRBV7-8|TRBJ2-7|TRBD2
CASSFYGGGAYEQYF
TGTGCCAGCAGCTTTTATGGCGGGGGGGCCTACGAGCAGTACTTC
>.|TRBV19|TRBJ1-6|.
CASSTGTPNSPLHF
TGTGCCAGTAGTACCGGGACACCGAATTCACCCCTCCACTTT
>.|TRBV2|TRBJ1-6|.
CASTGQPLPLHF
TGTGCCAGCACGGGACAACCCCTACCCCTCCACTTT
>.|TRBV9|TRBJ1-4|TRBD1
CASSVGLGRGLFF
TGTGCCAGCAGCGTTGGGTTAGGCAGGGGGTTGTTTTTT
>.|TRBV30|TRBJ2-7|TRBD1
CAYDRGTYEQYF
TGTGCCTACGACAGGGGGACATACGAGCAGTACTTC
>.|TRBV25-1|TRBJ2-3|TRBD2
CASRAPAAGGLGTQYF
TGTGCCAGCAGGGCCCCCGCAGCGGGAGGTCTTGGTACGCAGTATTTT
>.|TRBV4-3|TRBJ1-2|TRBD1
CASSQGKGTGVMGYTF
TGCGCCAGCAGCCAAGGCAAAGGGACAGGTGTAATGGGGTACACCTTC
>.|TRBV6-5|TRBJ2-3|.
CASSLLAGTDTQYF
TGTGCCAGCAGCCTACTAGCAGGCACAGATACGCAGTATTTT
>.|TRBV7-2|TRBJ1-4|.
CASSSRTSLDEKLFF
TGTGCCAGCAGCTCAAGGACAAGCCTAGATGAAAAACTGTTTTTT
>.|TRBV7-2|TRBJ1-2|.
CASSQISGAGGYTF
TGTGCCAGCAGCCAGATCTCAGGGGCAGGGGGCTACACCTTC
>.|TRBV5-3|TRBJ1-4|.
CARSPGINEKLFF
TGTGCCAGAAGTCCAGGGATTAACGAAAAACTGTTTTTT
>.|TRBV6-5|TRBJ2-7|TRBD1
CASSHRGNYEQYF
TGTGCCAGCAGCCACAGGGGGAACTACGAGCAGTACTTC
>.|TRBV18|TRBJ1-1|TRBD1
CASSPLDRGYTEAFF
TGTGCCAGCTCACCGTTGGACAGGGGATACACTGAAGCTTTCTTT
>.|TRBV10-3|TRBJ2-2|TRBD2
CAIPGRREGTGELFF
TGTGCCATCCCTGGGCGGCGGGAGGGCACCGGGGAGCTGTTTTTT
>.|TRBV5-1|TRBJ1-2|TRBD1
CASSLAGDRVDGYTF
TGCGCCAGCAGCTTGGCAGGCGACAGGGTTGATGGCTACACCTTC
>.|TRBV29-1|TRBJ1-1|.
CSVEWGALTEAFF
TGCAGCGTTGAATGGGGCGCTCTGACTGAAGCTTTCTTT
>.|TRBV6-5|TRBJ2-5|.
CASSYSGAQETQYF
TGTGCCAGCAGTTACTCTGGGGCTCAAGAGACCCAGTACTTC
>.|TRBV5-1|TRBJ2-1|TRBD2
CASSLLPLAGGPVRSNEQFF
TGCGCCAGCAGCTTGTTGCCGCTAGCGGGGGGGCCGGTTCGATCCAATGAGCAGTTCTTC
>.|TRBV24-1|TRBJ2-3|TRBD1
CATSDGQGAYTDTQYF
TGTGCCACCAGTGACGGACAGGGGGCCTACACAGATACGCAGTATTTT
>few|TRBV7-9|TRBJ1-2|.
CAWGGTRYGYTF
TGTGCCTGGGGAGGGACAAGATATGGCTACACCTTC
>.|TRBV5-1|TRBJ2-5|TRBD2
CASSHSPLAGGVQETQYF
TGCGCCAGCAGCCATTCTCCACTAGCGGGGGGCGTACAAGAGACCCAGTACTTC
>.|TRBV4-3|TRBJ2-7|.
CASSRRTGVGPYEQYF
TGCGCCAGCAGCCGAAGAACCGGGGTAGGTCCCTACGAGCAGTACTTC
>.|TRBV27|TRBJ2-5|.
CASSPGGTYGTQYF
TGTGCCAGCAGCCCTGGGGGCACTTATGGGACCCAGTACTTC
>few|TRBV14|TRBJ2-7|TRBD2
CASSPSGTYEQYF
TGTGCCAGCAGTCCTAGCGGAACCTACGAGCAGTACTTC
>.|TRBV9|TRBJ2-7|TRBD2
CASSSGGGVVEQYF
TGTGCCAGCAGCTCAGGCGGGGGGGTCGTCGAGCAGTACTTC
>once|TRBV28|TRBJ2-2|.
CASRLWRGTGELFF
TGTGCCAGCAGACTATGGAGGGGTACCGGGGAGCTGTTTTTT
>.|TRBV5-1|TRBJ1-5|TRBD1
CASSLDAGGGQPQHF
TGCGCCAGCAGCTTGGACGCAGGGGGCGGTCAGCCCCAGCATTTT
>.|TRBV6-5|TRBJ2-7|.
CASSYEGVDEQYF
TGTGCCAGCAGTTACGAAGGGGTAGACGAGCAGTACTTC
>.|TRBV15|TRBJ2-1|TRBD2
CATSSKGAGAYNEQFF
TGTGCCACCAGCTCTAAAGGAGCGGGGGCCTACAATGAGCAGTTCTTC
>.|TRBV10-3|TRBJ2-5|.
CAIPLPEEEETQYF
TGTGCCATCCCCCTCCCCGAGGAGGAAGAGACCCAGTACTTC
>.|TRBV11-1|TRBJ2-2|TRBD2
CASSLLTSGSTGELFF
TGTGCCAGCAGCTTGTTGACTAGCGGGAGCACCGGGGAGCTGTTTTTT
>once|TRBV7-2|TRBJ1-2|.
CASSKDTANYGYTF
TGTGCCAGCAGCAAAGACACTGCTAACTATGGCTACACCTTC
>.|TRBV28|TRBJ1-5|TRBD1
CASSQGWRGRQGSNQPQHF
TGTGCCAGCAGCCAGGGGTGGAGGGGGCGCCAGGGTAGCAATCAGCCCCAGCATTTT
>.|TRBV6-5|TRBJ2-3|TRBD1
CASSYLGDRAPDTQYF
TGTGCCAGCAGTTACCTAGGGGACAGAGCCCCAGATACGCAGTATTTT
>.|TRBV28|TRBJ1-2|.
CASTSSNTGGAGYGYTF
TGTGCCAGCACCTCATCCAACACGGGAGGGGCTGGGTATGGCTACACCTTC